These T cell receptor beta chains were read from a single sample in a study of identical twins. In TCRdb, the 5' RACE reads were re-called with MiXCR into one record per CDR3 protein. Of 690,000 or so distinct CDR3 sequences listed, 6% to 6.5% were seen once; the top ten hold around 1.9%. The sample comprised naive T cells sorted from blood. These receptors all come from a man aged 18 to 29 in good health. Both conserved end residues are part of each CDR3. D genes are given only for firm matches. Part of the rows lack a size; the others show once, few, many or a class for expanded clones.

v_gene,d_gene,j_gene,abundance,CDR3aa,CDR3nt
TRBV12-3/TRBV12-4,TRBD2,TRBJ2-1,many,CASSFPLAGGFYNEQFF,TGTGCCAGCAGTTTCCCTTTAGCGGGAGGTTTTTACAATGAGCAGTTCTTC
TRBV6-5,NA,TRBJ2-6,few,CASSYQVALGANVLTF,TGTGCCAGCAGTTACCAGGTAGCTCTTGGGGCCAACGTCCTGACTTTC
TRBV14,NA,TRBJ2-1,NA,CASSQENSYNEQFF,TGTGCCAGCAGCCAAGAAAACTCCTACAATGAGCAGTTCTTC
TRBV27,TRBD2,TRBJ2-1,NA,CASSPGLAGGPLNEQFF,TGTGCCAGCAGCCCGGGACTAGCGGGAGGGCCTTTGAATGAGCAGTTCTTC
TRBV6-5,TRBD2,TRBJ2-2,NA,CASSYIAGGSRNTGELFF,TGTGCCAGCAGTTATATAGCGGGAGGTTCCCGGAACACCGGGGAGCTGTTTTTT
TRBV10-2,TRBD2,TRBJ2-3,many,CASRGLAGTDTQYF,TGCGCCAGCAGGGGACTAGCTGGCACAGATACGCAGTATTTT
TRBV5-1,TRBD1,TRBJ1-1,many,CASSLRGDRVNTEAFF,TGCGCCAGCAGCTTGCGAGGGGACAGGGTGAACACTGAAGCTTTCTTT
TRBV20-1,NA,TRBJ2-4,many,CSARDWQQLAKNIQYF,TGCAGTGCTAGAGATTGGCAGCAACTAGCCAAAAACATTCAGTACTTC
TRBV28,NA,TRBJ2-1,NA,CASSLPPTNEQFF,TGTGCCAGCAGTTTACCCCCAACCAATGAGCAGTTCTTC
TRBV3-1,NA,TRBJ2-3,few,CASSQASYGSQYF,TGTGCCAGCAGCCAAGCATCCTATGGGTCGCAGTATTTT
TRBV4-2,NA,TRBJ2-1,NA,CASSQDIRDPQFF,TGTGCCAGCAGCCAAGATATTCGGGATCCTCAGTTCTTC
TRBV28,NA,TRBJ1-6,many,CASSRGGRGNSPLHF,TGTGCCAGCAGCCGTGGAGGCAGGGGAAATTCACCCCTCCACTTT
TRBV29-1,TRBD2,TRBJ2-3,few,CSALGGNTDTQYF,TGCAGCGCCCTGGGGGGGAACACAGATACGCAGTATTTT
TRBV12-3/TRBV12-4,NA,TRBJ2-4,few,CASSLDSSKNTQYF,TGTGCCAGCAGTTTAGATAGCTCCAAAAACACTCAGTACTTC
TRBV20-1,TRBD1,TRBJ2-1,many,CSARGGTGYNEQFF,TGCAGTGCTAGAGGTGGGACAGGATACAATGAGCAGTTCTTC
TRBV6-2/TRBV6-3,TRBD2,TRBJ2-1,many,CASRDRASGHNEQFF,TGTGCCAGCAGAGATAGGGCTAGCGGCCACAATGAGCAGTTCTTC
TRBV5-1,NA,TRBJ1-1,many,CASSLAVTSEAFF,TGCGCCAGCAGCTTGGCCGTGACATCTGAAGCTTTCTTT
TRBV5-1,TRBD1,TRBJ2-5,few,CASSRPDRAGETQYF,TGCGCCAGCAGCCGTCCGGACAGGGCAGGAGAGACCCAGTACTTC
TRBV4-1,NA,TRBJ2-2,NA,CASSHSLNTGELFF,TGCGCCAGCAGCCATTCCCTGAACACCGGGGAGCTGTTTTTT
TRBV7-2,TRBD2,TRBJ2-1,few,CASSLDRLAGASEQFF,TGTGCCAGCAGCTTAGATCGACTAGCGGGAGCAAGTGAGCAGTTCTTC
TRBV20-1,NA,TRBJ2-7,many,CSAIGRAYEQYF,TGCAGTGCTATCGGCAGGGCCTACGAGCAGTACTTC
TRBV7-6,TRBD2,TRBJ2-1,NA,CASSLGGREVYNEQFF,TGTGCCAGCAGCTTAGGAGGGCGGGAGGTTTACAATGAGCAGTTCTTC
TRBV29-1,NA,TRBJ2-1,many,CSVEYRYNEQFF,TGCAGCGTTGAGTACAGATACAATGAGCAGTTCTTC
TRBV7-9,NA,TRBJ1-4,many,CASSFFWQDGEKLFF,TGTGCCAGCAGCTTTTTTTGGCAGGATGGGGAAAAACTGTTTTTT
TRBV5-6,TRBD1,TRBJ2-1,few,CASSSPRQGASNEQFF,TGTGCCAGCAGCTCCCCGAGGCAGGGGGCGTCGAATGAGCAGTTCTTC
TRBV6-5,NA,TRBJ2-5,NA,CASSYSLWIQYF,TGTGCCAGCAGTTACTCTCTTTGGATCCAGTACTTC
TRBV20-1,TRBD2,TRBJ2-7,many,CSAPREGTKEQYF,TGCAGTGCTCCAAGAGAAGGGACTAAGGAGCAGTACTTC
TRBV21-1,NA,TRBJ1-1,few,CASSNQSIVAFF,TGTGCCAGCAGCAATCAGTCAATAGTAGCTTTCTTT
TRBV7-2,TRBD1,TRBJ1-5,many,CASSRDRGNQPQHF,TGTGCCAGCAGCCGGGACAGGGGGAATCAGCCCCAGCATTTT
TRBV12-5,TRBD2,TRBJ2-1,NA,CASGLVAGLSYNEQFF,TGTGCTAGTGGTTTGGTAGCGGGGCTTTCCTACAATGAGCAGTTCTTC
TRBV7-3,NA,TRBJ2-3,many,CASSSGSRATQYF,TGTGCCAGCAGCTCAGGTAGCCGCGCTACGCAGTATTTT
TRBV27,TRBD2,TRBJ2-3,few,CASSLVFEGLAGYSQYF,TGTGCCAGCAGTTTAGTATTTGAGGGACTAGCGGGATACAGCCAATATTTT
TRBV7-9,NA,TRBJ2-2,many,CASSLAGGDGELFF,TGTGCCAGCAGCTTAGCGGGAGGAGACGGGGAGCTGTTTTTT
TRBV6-1,TRBD2,TRBJ2-2,few,CASSPLAGAMDTGELFF,TGTGCCAGCAGTCCTTTAGCGGGAGCGATGGACACCGGGGAGCTGTTTTTT
TRBV18,TRBD2,TRBJ2-3,NA,CASSPPEAGGLSTDTQYF,TGTGCCAGCTCACCACCGGAGGCGGGGGGACTTAGCACAGATACGCAGTATTTT
TRBV12-3/TRBV12-4,TRBD1,TRBJ1-1,NA,CASTNRGWTEAFF,TGTGCCAGCACCAACAGGGGGTGGACTGAAGCTTTCTTT
TRBV6-1,TRBD2,TRBJ2-2,many,CASRGTSGSGELFF,TGTGCCAGCAGAGGGACTAGCGGGTCCGGGGAGCTGTTTTTT
TRBV3-1,NA,TRBJ2-6,once,CASSQVPTAGANVLTF,TGTGCCAGCAGCCAAGTCCCTACAGCTGGGGCCAACGTCCTGACTTTC
TRBV7-3,NA,TRBJ2-1,NA,CASSPERYNEQFF,TGTGCCAGCAGTCCGGAGCGTTACAATGAGCAGTTCTTC
TRBV11-1,NA,TRBJ2-1,NA,CASSLVGLQPGSYNEQFF,TGTGCCAGCAGCTTAGTGGGGCTCCAACCCGGCTCCTACAATGAGCAGTTCTTC
TRBV30,TRBD1,TRBJ1-2,NA,CAWSVGQGGTF,TGTGCCTGGAGTGTAGGACAGGGGGGCACCTTC
TRBV16,TRBD1,TRBJ2-7,NA,CASSPTGAFSEQYF,TGTGCCAGCAGCCCTACAGGGGCCTTCTCCGAGCAGTACTTC
TRBV20-1,NA,TRBJ2-1,NA,CSARDIIAYNEQFF,TGCAGTGCTAGAGACATCATTGCCTACAATGAGCAGTTCTTC
TRBV15,NA,TRBJ2-3,many,CATGRDFTDTQYF,TGTGCCACCGGCAGAGATTTCACAGATACGCAGTATTTT
TRBV5-1,NA,TRBJ1-1,many,CASSPLGVDAFF,TGCGCCAGCAGCCCCCTCGGGGTCGACGCTTTCTTT
TRBV15,NA,TRBJ1-2,many,CATSRDRGYGYTF,TGTGCCACCAGCAGAGATCGGGGCTATGGCTACACCTTC
TRBV7-2,NA,TRBJ1-4,many,CASSLGPDKGKLFF,TGTGCCAGCAGCTTAGGGCCCGACAAAGGAAAACTGTTTTTT
TRBV2,TRBD2,TRBJ2-1,many,CASSVGSGIRQFF,TGTGCCAGCAGTGTGGGTAGCGGGATACGGCAGTTCTTC
TRBV15,NA,TRBJ2-2,few,CATSRDRVAGELFF,TGTGCCACCAGCCGGGACCGAGTGGCCGGGGAGCTGTTTTTT
TRBV3-1,NA,TRBJ1-2,many,CASSGKGGPSNYGYTF,TGTGCCAGCAGCGGAAAAGGGGGGCCTTCTAACTATGGCTACACCTTC
TRBV4-3,TRBD2,TRBJ2-3,NA,CASSQTSGSEDTQYF,TGCGCCAGCAGCCAGACTAGCGGGAGTGAAGATACGCAGTATTTT
TRBV12-3/TRBV12-4,NA,TRBJ2-2,many,CASSAPNTGELFF,TGTGCCAGCAGTGCGCCGAATACCGGGGAGCTGTTTTTT
TRBV20-1,NA,TRBJ2-7,many,CSARWGYEQYF,TGCAGTGCTAGGTGGGGCTACGAGCAGTACTTC
TRBV27,NA,TRBJ2-7,many,CASSNSFSYEQYF,TGTGCCAGCAGTAACAGCTTCTCCTACGAGCAGTACTTC
TRBV10-3,TRBD2,TRBJ2-2,few,CAISETGIVRGRATNTGELFF,TGTGCCATCAGTGAAACAGGGATCGTCCGCGGGAGGGCCACGAACACCGGGGAGCTGTTTTTT
TRBV18,NA,TRBJ2-7,many,CASSPGTESYEQYF,TGTGCCAGCTCACCAGGGACTGAATCCTACGAGCAGTACTTC
TRBV20-1,TRBD2,TRBJ2-3,many,CSAAGTSGRSTDTQYF,TGCAGTGCTGCCGGGACTAGCGGGAGGAGCACAGATACGCAGTATTTT
TRBV5-1,TRBD1,TRBJ2-7,NA,CASSPGTGSEQYF,TGCGCCAGCAGCCCAGGGACAGGGAGCGAGCAGTACTTC